The rows below give T cell receptor beta chains drawn from one sample of a study of CD8 T cells in ankylosing spondylitis. TCRdb analysed the 5' RACE reads with MiXCR anew, one entry per CDR3 protein. The sample holds 200,000 to 300,000 distinct CDR3 sequences, around 10% seen once. The sequenced sample was blood, either unsorted or a sorted T cell fraction (not recorded which). Receptors originate from a male donor with ankylosing spondylitis or in good health (not recorded which). Both conserved end residues are part of each CDR3. The D gene is left open where the match is weak. Where a row states a size, it is once, few, many or the class of an expanded clone; other rows omit it.

j_gene,v_gene,abundance,d_gene,CDR3aa,CDR3nt
TRBJ2-1,TRBV29-1,.,.,CSVSLFGSEQFF,TGCAGCGTTTCATTGTTCGGGAGTGAGCAGTTCTTC
TRBJ2-1,TRBV7-2,.,.,CASSPRTSYNEQFF,TGTGCCAGCAGCCCGAGAACGTCCTACAATGAGCAGTTCTTC
TRBJ1-2,TRBV15,many,.,CATSRDWADYGYTF,TGTGCCACCAGCAGAGATTGGGCGGACTATGGCTACACCTTC
TRBJ2-2,TRBV20-1,many,TRBD1,CSAIDRVANTGELFF,TGCAGTGCCATCGACAGGGTGGCGAACACCGGGGAGCTGTTTTTT
TRBJ1-5,TRBV10-3,many,TRBD1,CAIQDRGGQPQHF,TGTGCCATACAGGACAGGGGAGGCCAGCCCCAGCATTTT
TRBJ2-7,TRBV4-1,many,TRBD1,CASSQSTDRVSDEQYF,TGCGCCAGCAGCCAATCGACGGACAGGGTTTCCGACGAGCAGTACTTC
TRBJ2-2,TRBV5-1,many,.,CASSLGGQNTGELFF,TGCGCCAGCAGCTTAGGGGGACAGAACACCGGGGAGCTGTTTTTT
TRBJ2-2,TRBV11-2,few,.,CASSRSFRGTGELFF,TGTGCCAGCAGCCGATCTTTTCGGGGAACCGGGGAGCTGTTTTTT
TRBJ2-7,TRBV5-1,.,TRBD1,CAAPGQGHEQYF,TGCGCCGCCCCGGGACAGGGTCACGAGCAGTACTTC
TRBJ1-4,TRBV7-2,many,.,CASSLGSGGREKLFF,TGTGCCAGCAGCTTAGGTTCGGGGGGCCGGGAAAAACTGTTTTTT
TRBJ2-4,TRBV20-1,few,.,CSARRQGMGKNIQYF,TGCAGTGCTAGGAGGCAGGGGATGGGCAAAAACATTCAGTACTTC
TRBJ2-3,TRBV20-1,many,.,CSARERGSGTDTQYF,TGCAGTGCTAGAGAAAGGGGGAGCGGCACAGATACGCAGTATTTT
TRBJ2-1,TRBV12-3/TRBV12-4,many,.,CASSLGMEQFF,TGTGCCAGCAGTTTAGGGATGGAGCAGTTCTTC
TRBJ2-2,TRBV12-3/TRBV12-4,many,TRBD1,CASRPRTGSPGELFF,TGTGCCAGCAGACCAAGGACAGGGAGTCCCGGGGAGCTGTTTTTT
TRBJ2-3,TRBV27,many,.,CASSTGSADTQYF,TGTGCCAGCAGCACAGGGAGCGCAGATACGCAGTATTTT
TRBJ1-2,TRBV3-1,many,.,CASSQDISTHGYTF,TGTGCCAGCAGCCAAGACATATCAACACATGGCTACACCTTC
TRBJ2-1,TRBV15,many,TRBD1,CATSRRTGGDNEQFF,TGTGCCACCAGCAGGCGGACAGGGGGTGACAATGAGCAGTTCTTC
TRBJ2-3,TRBV9,many,.,CASSTGEVLTGDTQYF,TGTGCCAGCAGCACAGGGGAGGTTCTAACAGGAGATACGCAGTATTTT
TRBJ1-5,TRBV3-1,many,.,CASSQEADQPQHF,TGTGCCAGCAGCCAAGAGGCCGATCAGCCCCAGCATTTT
TRBJ2-3,TRBV5-4,.,TRBD2,CASRVGGGNTDTQYF,TGTGCCAGCAGGGTGGGCGGGGGTAACACAGATACGCAGTATTTT
TRBJ2-1,TRBV27,many,.,CACGRSTYNEQFF,TGTGCCTGCGGACGTTCAACCTACAATGAGCAGTTCTTC
TRBJ2-1,TRBV20-1,.,TRBD2,CSATPTGLAGGYNEQFF,TGCAGTGCTACGCCTACGGGGCTAGCGGGAGGGTACAATGAGCAGTTCTTC
TRBJ2-1,TRBV5-1,.,.,CASSYGRGRYNEQFF,TGCGCCAGCAGCTATGGACGCGGACGGTACAATGAGCAGTTCTTC
TRBJ2-7,TRBV12-3/TRBV12-4,many,TRBD2,CASTSGLASYEQYF,TGTGCCAGCACCTCGGGACTAGCGAGCTACGAGCAGTACTTC
TRBJ2-3,TRBV6-5,few,.,CASSYSDGVSFGTQYF,TGTGCCAGCAGTTACTCGGACGGGGTTAGTTTTGGTACGCAGTATTTT
TRBJ2-3,TRBV14,few,.,CASSQSGLADTQYF,TGTGCCAGCAGCCAATCGGGGCTGGCGGATACGCAGTATTTT
TRBJ2-7,TRBV4-1,many,.,CASSPHDLGSELGEQYF,TGCGCCAGCAGCCCCCACGACCTGGGATCCGAGCTGGGTGAGCAGTACTTC
TRBJ2-7,TRBV21-1,many,.,CASSLGRDTSEQYF,TGTGCCAGCAGCTTAGGAAGGGATACGTCCGAGCAGTACTTC
TRBJ2-7,TRBV12-3/TRBV12-4,many,.,CASSLAGRAGEQYF,TGTGCCAGCAGTTTAGCGGGCAGGGCGGGCGAGCAGTACTTC
TRBJ2-1,TRBV12-3/TRBV12-4,many,.,CASSNDYNEQFF,TGTGCCAGCAGTAACGATTACAATGAGCAGTTCTTC
TRBJ2-5,TRBV4-1,many,TRBD2,CASSMRGVETQYF,TGCGCCAGCAGCATGCGGGGGGTAGAGACCCAGTACTTC
TRBJ2-2,TRBV12-3/TRBV12-4,many,TRBD2,CASSELAGYTGELFF,TGTGCCAGCAGTGAACTAGCGGGGTACACCGGGGAGCTGTTTTTT
TRBJ2-1,TRBV29-1,many,TRBD2,CSVRVEGGRNEQFF,TGCAGCGTTCGGGTTGAGGGAGGGCGGAATGAGCAGTTCTTC
TRBJ2-7,TRBV2,few,TRBD2,CASSTLAGVSYEQYF,TGTGCCAGCAGTACGCTAGCGGGTGTCTCCTACGAGCAGTACTTC
TRBJ2-2,TRBV24-1,many,TRBD1,CATSRTGATGELFF,TGTGCCACTTCCAGGACAGGGGCCACCGGGGAGCTGTTTTTT
TRBJ2-3,TRBV6-1,many,TRBD2,CASSNQRTSGTFGTQYF,TGTGCCAGCAGCAACCAGAGAACTAGCGGGACTTTTGGTACGCAGTATTTT
TRBJ2-5,TRBV9,.,.,CASSVGVRGAGETQYF,TGTGCCAGCAGCGTAGGAGTGAGGGGAGCGGGCGAGACCCAGTACTTC
TRBJ1-1,TRBV5-6,few,.,CASSLKNGPEAFF,TGTGCCAGCAGCTTGAAGAATGGACCTGAAGCTTTCTTT
TRBJ2-1,TRBV7-9,many,.,CASILGSGDEQFF,TGTGCCAGCATCCTAGGGTCCGGGGATGAGCAGTTCTTC
TRBJ2-7,TRBV18,few,.,CASSPGGSTYEQYF,TGTGCCAGCTCACCAGGGGGTTCAACCTACGAGCAGTACTTC
TRBJ2-1,TRBV20-1,few,TRBD2,CSARGRGRFFYEQFF,TGCAGTGCTAGAGGTCGCGGGAGATTTTTCTATGAGCAGTTCTTC
TRBJ2-1,TRBV10-3,.,.,CAISGTGGVNEQFF,TGTGCCATCAGTGGAACCGGGGGAGTAAATGAGCAGTTCTTC
TRBJ2-1,TRBV12-3/TRBV12-4,many,TRBD2,CASRPGLAGVWGNEQFF,TGTGCCAGCAGGCCGGGACTAGCGGGGGTTTGGGGCAATGAGCAGTTCTTC
TRBJ2-5,TRBV20-1,once,.,CSTNPALAQETQYF,TGCAGTACCAATCCAGCGTTGGCACAAGAGACCCAGTACTTC
TRBJ1-5,TRBV6-1,many,.,CASSQSHNQPQHF,TGTGCCAGCAGCCAGAGCCACAATCAGCCCCAGCATTTT
TRBJ1-5,TRBV7-6,many,.,CASSLGGRQPQHF,TGTGCCAGCAGCTTAGGGGGACGTCAGCCCCAGCATTTT
TRBJ2-5,TRBV20-1,few,TRBD1,CSASSRGTLIRETQYF,TGCAGTGCTAGTTCCAGGGGGACGTTAATACGGGAGACCCAGTACTTC
TRBJ1-6,TRBV12-3/TRBV12-4,many,.,CASSFGGRRNSPLHF,TGTGCCAGCAGTTTCGGGGGGAGAAGGAATTCACCCCTCCACTTT
TRBJ2-7,TRBV4-1,many,.,CASSQPDGYEQYF,TGCGCCAGCAGCCAACCCGACGGGTACGAGCAGTACTTC
TRBJ2-7,TRBV7-9,few,.,CASSPQPDGTYEQYF,TGTGCCAGCAGCCCTCAGCCGGACGGAACCTACGAGCAGTACTTC